This TCR beta chain appears in the sequencing data of a study of vaccination effects on CD4 cells after COVID-19. Study-level findings and limits: Pronounced clonal contraction occurred in clones induced by infection and by vaccine late after vaccination. Convalescents' post-vaccine spike-reactive clones were mainly new, vaccine-induced.

TCRdb's table, derived via immunoSEQ multiplex PCR, lists solely in-frame clones and lacks some. In the table there are more than 20,000 clones, roughly 77% of which are singletons. Per germline, CDR1 LNHDA and CDR2 SQIVND (reference sequence). The CDR3 has 13 residues. Trimming removed 11 bases at V and 0 bases at J, with 10 bases between. The sample holds a few counts of this clone. Its target is not known. Expansion with viral peptide pools was applied to antigen-specific CD4+ T cells by the ViraFEST assay prior to sequencing. Cultured cells yielded isolated CD4+ T cells after nine to ten days. The person had a PCR-confirmed SARS-CoV-2 infection during March to December 2020. Wells each received 2.2 million or so PBMC, cultured with 10 IU/ml IL-2 and about 10 ug/ml peptides.

This sample comprised CD4+ T cells from PBMCs cultured with HCoV-NL63 spike peptides, obtained before COVID-19 vaccination. The chain links TRBV19 to TRBJ2-2; D uncertain. The receptor's source is a human donor who had a prior SARS-CoV-2 infection. CDR3 sequence (DNA): TGTGCCGGCCGGGTCTCGAACACCGGGGAGCTGTTTTTT. Encoded protein: CAGRVSNTGELFF.